The 6 T cell receptor beta chains below all came from one sample that was sequenced in a study of CD8+CD57+ T cells in acquired aplastic anemia. Researchers used genomic DNA as the template to profile TCR beta VDJ and CDR3. TCRdb called the reads again in MiXCR, with one record for every CDR3 protein. Among 400,000 to 450,000 distinct CDR3 sequences listed, about two thirds were seen once. What was sequenced was sorted CD4+, CD8+, or CD8+CD57+ T cells (not recorded which) from PBMCs. The receptors come from a human donor in good health, serving as a control.

The gene calls are TRBV7-2 and TRBJ2-1; perhaps D is TRBD1 or TRBD2 (6 bases each). In germline, CDR1 is SGHTA, CDR2 FQGNSA. V was trimmed by 5 bases and J by 9 bases, leaving 20 bases between them. CDR3 length: 15 residues. DNA of the CDR3: TGTGCCAGCAGCAGGTCGGGGGCTCTGGGAGTTGAGCAGTTCTTC. Residues: CASSRSGALGVEQFF.

The chain is built from TRBV7-8 and TRBJ2-1, with 8 positions matching TRBD1. This CDR3 contains 14 residues. Germline CDR1 reads SGHVS; CDR2 reads FQNEAQ. CDR3 coding DNA: TGTGTCAGTGGCACCGGGGGACAGGTCACTGAGCAGTTCTTC. This encodes CVSGTGGQVTEQFF. The whole variable domain, remainder taken from reference TRBV7-8 and TRBJ2-1, is GAGVSQSPRYKVAKRGQDVALRCDPISGHVSLFWYQQALGQGPEFLTYFQNEAQLDKSGLPSDRFFAERPEGSVSTLKIQRTQQEDSAVYLCVSGTGGQVTEQFFGPGTRLTVL.

As for this clonotype: A read error may produce the germline difference seen at one junction end. The chain joins TRBV5-1 to TRBJ2-7, with 7 bases that match TRBD1. This CDR3 has 14 residues. The germline gives CDR1 SGHRS, CDR2 YFSETQ. CDR3 sequence (DNA): TGTGCCAGCAGCCAAGGGGGCCGGTACTACGAGCAGTACTTC. Protein product: CASSQGGRYYEQYF.

This clonotype was detected ten times or more. CDR3 nucleotides: TGTGCCAGCAGCCTGACAGGGGAATGGCGCGGTGAGCAGTTCTTC. Encoded protein: CASSLTGEWRGEQFF. V usage is TRBV7-2 and J usage is TRBJ2-1; 8 positions agree with TRBD1. The J segment lost 9 bases and the V segment lost 5 bases, leaving 12 bases of the junction unmatched. This CDR3 is 15 amino acids long. Germline V gene data show CDR1 as SGHTA and CDR2 as FQGNSA. Together with reference TRBV7-2 and TRBJ2-1, the CDR3 gives the full variable domain: GAGVSQSPSNKVTEKGKDVELRCDPISGHTALYWYRQSLGQGLEFLIYFQGNSAPDKSGLPSDRFSAERTGGSVSTLTIQRTQQEDSAVYLCASSLTGEWRGEQFFGPGTRLTVL.

The chain couples TRBV29-1 to TRBJ2-5, with 7 bases matching TRBD1. The CDR3 is made up of 12 amino acids. Trimming cost V 7 bases and J 5 bases; bases outside gene matches: 7. In germline, CDR1 is SQVTM, CDR2 ANQGSEA. In nucleotides, the CDR3 is TGCAGCGATAACACAGGGGTGGAGACCCAGTACTTC. Residues: CSDNTGVETQYF.

The table lists this clonotype with many counts. The chain couples TRBV20-1 to TRBJ1-3; TRBD1 agrees at 7 bases. Germline values: CDR1 DFQATT, CDR2 SNEGSKA (reference sequence). This CDR3 has 21 residues. V shed 3 bases and J 1 base; nucleotides not matched to a gene: 24. CDR3 DNA: TGCAGTGCTAGCAGAGATTGGGGACAGATTGGACCAATAGAGTCTGGAAACACCATATATTTT. This gives the protein CSASRDWGQIGPIESGNTIYF.